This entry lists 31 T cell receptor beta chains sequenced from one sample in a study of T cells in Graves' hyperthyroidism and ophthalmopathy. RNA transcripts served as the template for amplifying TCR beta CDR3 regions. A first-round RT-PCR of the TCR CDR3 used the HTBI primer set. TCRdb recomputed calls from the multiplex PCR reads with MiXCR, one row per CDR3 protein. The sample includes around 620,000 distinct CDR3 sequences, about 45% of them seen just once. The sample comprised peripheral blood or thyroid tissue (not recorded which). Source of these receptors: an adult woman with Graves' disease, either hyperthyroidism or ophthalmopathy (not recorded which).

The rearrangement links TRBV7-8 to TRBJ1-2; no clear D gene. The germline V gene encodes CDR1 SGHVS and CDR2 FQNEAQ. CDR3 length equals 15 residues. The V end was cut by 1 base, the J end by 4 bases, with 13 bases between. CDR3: CASSLVGLAVYGYTF. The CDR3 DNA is TGTGCCAGCAGCTTAGTGGGGTTAGCTGTCTATGGCTACACCTTC.

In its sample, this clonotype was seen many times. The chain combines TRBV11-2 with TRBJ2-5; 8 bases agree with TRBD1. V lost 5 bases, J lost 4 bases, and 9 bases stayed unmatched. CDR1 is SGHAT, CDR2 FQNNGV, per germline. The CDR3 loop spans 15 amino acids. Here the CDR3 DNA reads TGTGCCAGCAGCCAGCAGCAGGGGGCTCTAGAGACCCAGTACTTC. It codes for CASSQQQGALETQYF.

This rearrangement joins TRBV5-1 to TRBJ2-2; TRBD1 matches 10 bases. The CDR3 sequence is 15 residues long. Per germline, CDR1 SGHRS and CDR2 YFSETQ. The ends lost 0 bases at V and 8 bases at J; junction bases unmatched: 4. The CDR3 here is CASSLAGTGVGELFF. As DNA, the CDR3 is TGCGCCAGCAGCTTGGCAGGGACAGGGGTGGGGGAGCTGTTTTTT.

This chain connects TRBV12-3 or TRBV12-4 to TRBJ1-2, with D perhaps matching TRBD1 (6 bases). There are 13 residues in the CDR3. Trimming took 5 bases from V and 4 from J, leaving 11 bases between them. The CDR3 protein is CASSDGQSYGYTF. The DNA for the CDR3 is TGTGCCAGCAGTGACGGACAGAGCTATGGCTACACCTTC.

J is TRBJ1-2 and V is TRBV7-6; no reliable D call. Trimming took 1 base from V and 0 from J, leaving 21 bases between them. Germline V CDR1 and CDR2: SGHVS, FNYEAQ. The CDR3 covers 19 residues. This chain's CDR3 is CASSLVSSGRRTANYGYTF. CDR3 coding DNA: TGTGCCAGCAGCTTAGTCTCCTCGGGTCGGCGAACGGCTAACTATGGCTACACCTTC. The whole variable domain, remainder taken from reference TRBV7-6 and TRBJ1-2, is GAGVSQSPRYKVTKRGQDVALRCDPISGHVSLYWYRQALGQGPEFLTYFNYEAQQDKSGLPNDRFSAERPEGSISTLTIQRTEQRDSAMYRCASSLVSSGRRTANYGYTFGSGTRLTVV.

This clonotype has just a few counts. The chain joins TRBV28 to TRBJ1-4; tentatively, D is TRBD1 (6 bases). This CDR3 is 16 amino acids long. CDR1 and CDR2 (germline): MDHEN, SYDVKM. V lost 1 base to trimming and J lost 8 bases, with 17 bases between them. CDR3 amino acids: CASSLSAGQHGEKLFF. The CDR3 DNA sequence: TGTGCCAGCAGTTTATCCGCCGGACAGCACGGGGAAAAACTGTTTTTT.

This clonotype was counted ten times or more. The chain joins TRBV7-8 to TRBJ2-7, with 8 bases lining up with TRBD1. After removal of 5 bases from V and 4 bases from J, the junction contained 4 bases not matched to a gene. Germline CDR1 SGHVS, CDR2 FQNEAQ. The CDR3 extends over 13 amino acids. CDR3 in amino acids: CASSQDREYEQYF. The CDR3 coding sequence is TGTGCCAGCAGCCAGGACAGGGAGTACGAGCAGTACTTC.

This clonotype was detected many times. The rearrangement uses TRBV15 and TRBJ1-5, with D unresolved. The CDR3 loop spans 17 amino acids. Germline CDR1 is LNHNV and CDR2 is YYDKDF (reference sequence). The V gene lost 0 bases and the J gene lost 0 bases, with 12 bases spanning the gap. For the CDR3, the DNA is TGTGCCACCAGCAGAGATCAAGGAATCTATAGCAATCAGCCCCAGCATTTT. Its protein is CATSRDQGIYSNQPQHF.

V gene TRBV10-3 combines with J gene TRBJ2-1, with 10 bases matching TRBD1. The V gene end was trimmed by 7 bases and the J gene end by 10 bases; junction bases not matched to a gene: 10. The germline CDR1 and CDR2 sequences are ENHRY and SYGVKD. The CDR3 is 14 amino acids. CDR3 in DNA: TGTGCCATCAAGAACCGGGACAGGGGTGACGAGCAGTTCTTC. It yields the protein CAIKNRDRGDEQFF.

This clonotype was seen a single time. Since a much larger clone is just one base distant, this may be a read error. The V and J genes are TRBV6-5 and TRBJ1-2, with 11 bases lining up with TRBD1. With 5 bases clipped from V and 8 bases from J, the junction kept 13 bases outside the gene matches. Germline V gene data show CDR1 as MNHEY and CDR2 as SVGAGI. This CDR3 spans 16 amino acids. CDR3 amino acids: CASSRNLGQGGPGYTF. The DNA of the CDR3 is TGTGCCAGCAGTCGGAACCTGGGACAGGGGGGTCCGGGCTACACCTTC.

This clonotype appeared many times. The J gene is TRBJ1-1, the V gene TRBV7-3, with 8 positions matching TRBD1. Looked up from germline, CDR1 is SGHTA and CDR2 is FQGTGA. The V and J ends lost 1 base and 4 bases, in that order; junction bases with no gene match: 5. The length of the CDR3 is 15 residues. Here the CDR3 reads CASSLKQGAVTEAFF. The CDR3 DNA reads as TGTGCCAGCAGCTTAAAGCAGGGGGCGGTCACTGAAGCTTTCTTT.

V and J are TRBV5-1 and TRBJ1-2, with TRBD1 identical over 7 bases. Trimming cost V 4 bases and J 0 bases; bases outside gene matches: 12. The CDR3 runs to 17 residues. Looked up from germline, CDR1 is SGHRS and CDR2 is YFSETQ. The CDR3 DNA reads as TGCGCCAGCAGCGTTGGACAGGAAATTCTCCCTAACTATGGCTACACCTTC. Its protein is CASSVGQEILPNYGYTF.

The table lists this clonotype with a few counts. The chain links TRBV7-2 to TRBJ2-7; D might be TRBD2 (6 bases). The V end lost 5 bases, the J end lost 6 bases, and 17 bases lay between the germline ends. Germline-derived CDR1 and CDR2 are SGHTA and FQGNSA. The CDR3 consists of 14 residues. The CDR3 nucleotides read TGTGCCAGCAGCCCGGACCCGACTAGGGTCGAGCAGTACTTC. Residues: CASSPDPTRVEQYF.

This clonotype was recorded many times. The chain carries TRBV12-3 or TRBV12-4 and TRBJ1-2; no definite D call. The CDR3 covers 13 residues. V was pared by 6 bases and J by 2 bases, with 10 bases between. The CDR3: CASSYGPNYGYTF. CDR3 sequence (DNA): TGTGCCAGCAGCTACGGACCAAACTATGGCTACACCTTC.

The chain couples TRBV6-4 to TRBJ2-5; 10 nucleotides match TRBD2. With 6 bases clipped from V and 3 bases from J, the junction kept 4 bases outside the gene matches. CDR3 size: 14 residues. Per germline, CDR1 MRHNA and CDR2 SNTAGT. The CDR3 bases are TGTGCCAGCAGGACCGGACTAGCGGAAGAGACCCAGTACTTC. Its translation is CASRTGLAEETQYF.

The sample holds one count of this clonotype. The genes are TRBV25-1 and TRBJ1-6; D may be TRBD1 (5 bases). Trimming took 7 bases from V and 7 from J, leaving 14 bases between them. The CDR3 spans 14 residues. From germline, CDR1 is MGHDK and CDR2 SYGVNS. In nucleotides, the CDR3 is TGTGCCAGCATAGCGCAGGGTGTCAATTCACCCCTCCACTTT. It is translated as CASIAQGVNSPLHF.

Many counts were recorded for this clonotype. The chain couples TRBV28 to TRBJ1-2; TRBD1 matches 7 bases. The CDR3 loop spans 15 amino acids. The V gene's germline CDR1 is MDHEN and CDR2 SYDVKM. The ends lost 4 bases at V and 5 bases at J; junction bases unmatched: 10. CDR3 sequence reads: CASSSIRQGEYGYTF. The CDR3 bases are TGTGCCAGCAGTTCCATTCGACAGGGAGAGTATGGCTACACCTTC.

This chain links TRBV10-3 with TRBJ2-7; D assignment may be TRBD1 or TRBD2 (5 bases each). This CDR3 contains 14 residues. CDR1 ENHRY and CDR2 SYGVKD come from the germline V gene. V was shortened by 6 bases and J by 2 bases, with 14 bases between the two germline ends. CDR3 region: CAIRKGDGTYEQYF. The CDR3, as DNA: TGTGCCATCAGGAAAGGGGACGGAACCTACGAGCAGTACTTC.

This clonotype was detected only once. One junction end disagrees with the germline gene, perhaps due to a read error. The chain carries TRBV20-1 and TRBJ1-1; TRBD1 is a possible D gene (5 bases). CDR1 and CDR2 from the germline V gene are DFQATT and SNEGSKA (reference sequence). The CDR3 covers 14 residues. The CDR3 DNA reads TGCAGTGCTAACCAACCCCAGGGTAACACTGAAGTTTTCTTT. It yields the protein CSANQPQGNTEVFF.

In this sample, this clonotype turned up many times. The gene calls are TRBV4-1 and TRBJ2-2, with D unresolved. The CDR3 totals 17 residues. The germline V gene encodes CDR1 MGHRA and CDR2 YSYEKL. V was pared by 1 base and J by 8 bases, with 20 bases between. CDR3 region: CASSQVDLGFTRGELFF. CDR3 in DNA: TGCGCCAGCAGCCAAGTAGATTTGGGCTTTACAAGGGGGGAGCTGTTTTTT.

CDR3 nucleotide sequence: TGTGCCATCAGTGGGGAGGGGATGTACGAGCAGTACTTC. Protein: CAISGEGMYEQYF. The J gene is TRBJ2-7, the V gene TRBV10-3; 7 nucleotides line up with TRBD2. The germline CDR1 and CDR2 sequences are ENHRY and SYGVKD. With V trimmed by 4 bases and J by 4 bases, 4 bases remained unmatched. The CDR3 is made up of 13 amino acids.

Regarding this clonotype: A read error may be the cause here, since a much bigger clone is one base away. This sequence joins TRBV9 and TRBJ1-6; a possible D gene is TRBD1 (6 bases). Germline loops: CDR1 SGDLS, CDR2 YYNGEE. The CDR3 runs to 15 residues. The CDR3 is CTSSGSRDTNSPLHF. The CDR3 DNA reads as TGTACCAGCAGCGGATCCCGGGACACTAATTCACCCCTCCACTTT.

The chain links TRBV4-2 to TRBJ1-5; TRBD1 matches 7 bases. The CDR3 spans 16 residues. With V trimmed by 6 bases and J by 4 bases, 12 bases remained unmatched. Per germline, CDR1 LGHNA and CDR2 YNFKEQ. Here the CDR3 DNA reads TGTGCCAGCAGTTACTCGATCACAGGGGTTAATCAGCCCCAGCATTTT. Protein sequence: CASSYSITGVNQPQHF.

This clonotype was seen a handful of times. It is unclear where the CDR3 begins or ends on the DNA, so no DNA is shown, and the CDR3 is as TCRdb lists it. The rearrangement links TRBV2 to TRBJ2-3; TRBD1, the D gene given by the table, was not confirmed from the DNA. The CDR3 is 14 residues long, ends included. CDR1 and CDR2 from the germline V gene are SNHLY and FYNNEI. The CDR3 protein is CASSTSGEGDTQYF.

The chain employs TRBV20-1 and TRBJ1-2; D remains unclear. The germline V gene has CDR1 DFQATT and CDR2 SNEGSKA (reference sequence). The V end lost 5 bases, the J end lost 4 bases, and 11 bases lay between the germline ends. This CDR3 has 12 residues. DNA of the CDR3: TGCAGTGCTGAGGCCGGGTCCTATGGCTACACCTTC. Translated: CSAEAGSYGYTF.

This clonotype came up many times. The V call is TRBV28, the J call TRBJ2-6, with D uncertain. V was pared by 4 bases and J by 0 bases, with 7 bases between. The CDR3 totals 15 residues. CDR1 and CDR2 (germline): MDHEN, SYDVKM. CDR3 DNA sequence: TGTGCCAGCAGTTCGTCCCGCTCTGGGGCCAACGTCCTGACTTTC. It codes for CASSSSRSGANVLTF.

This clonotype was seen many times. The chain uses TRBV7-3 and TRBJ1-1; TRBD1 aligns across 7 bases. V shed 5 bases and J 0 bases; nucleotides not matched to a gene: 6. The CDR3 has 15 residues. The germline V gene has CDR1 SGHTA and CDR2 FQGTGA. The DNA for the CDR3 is TGTGCCAGCAGCCCCACAGGGGCCGTGAACACTGAAGCTTTCTTT. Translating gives CASSPTGAVNTEAFF.

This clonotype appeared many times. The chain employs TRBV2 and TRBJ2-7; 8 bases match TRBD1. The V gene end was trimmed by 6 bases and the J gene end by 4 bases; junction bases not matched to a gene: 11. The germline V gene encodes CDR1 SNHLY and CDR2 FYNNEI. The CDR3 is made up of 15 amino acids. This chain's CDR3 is CASRQDRERTYEQYF. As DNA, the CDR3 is TGTGCCAGCAGACAGGACAGGGAGCGGACTTACGAGCAGTACTTC.

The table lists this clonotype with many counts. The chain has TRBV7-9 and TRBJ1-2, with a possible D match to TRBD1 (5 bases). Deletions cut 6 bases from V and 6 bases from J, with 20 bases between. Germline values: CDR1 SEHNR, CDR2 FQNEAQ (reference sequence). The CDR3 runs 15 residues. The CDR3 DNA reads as TGTGCCAGCAGGGGACCCCGGGACGGGCGAGATGGCTACACCTTC. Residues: CASRGPRDGRDGYTF. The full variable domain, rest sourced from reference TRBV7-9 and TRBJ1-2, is DTGVSQNPRHKITKRGQNVTFRCDPISEHNRLYWYRQTLGQGPEFLTYFQNEAQLEKSRLLSDRFSAERPKGSFSTLEIQRTEQGDSAMYLCASRGPRDGRDGYTFGSGTRLTVV.

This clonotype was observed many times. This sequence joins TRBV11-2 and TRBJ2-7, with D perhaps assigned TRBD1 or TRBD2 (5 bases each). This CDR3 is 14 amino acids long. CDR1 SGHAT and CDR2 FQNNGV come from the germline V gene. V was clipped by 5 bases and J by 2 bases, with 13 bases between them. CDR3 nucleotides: TGTGCCAGCAGCGAGGGGCCGTACCCCTACGAGCAGTACTTC. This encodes CASSEGPYPYEQYF.

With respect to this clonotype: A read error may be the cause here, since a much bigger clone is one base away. The CDR3 spells CASSLDGRVETQCF. In DNA, the CDR3 is TGCGCCAGCAGCTTGGACGGGAGAGTCGAGACCCAGTGCTTC. The chain recombines TRBV5-1 with TRBJ2-5; D is possibly TRBD2 (6 bases). This CDR3 has 14 amino acids. Looked up from germline, CDR1 is SGHRS and CDR2 is YFSETQ.